Reported below is one T cell receptor (beta chain). The germline CDR1 and CDR2 sequences are KGHSH and LQKENI. J was trimmed by 7 bases and V by 1 base; bases with no gene match: 15. This CDR3 has 18 residues. The repertoire was sequenced with immunoSEQ multiplex PCR; TCRdb's copy has only in-frame clones and lacks some. The data contain more than 45,000 clones, roughly 91% of them singletons. The sample belongs to a study of technical replicates of blood from several donors. The TCR was taken from a human donor in good health. Some clones in this sample may be carry-over from other donors' samples. The chain combines TRBV18 with TRBJ2-1, with TRBD2 matching 8 bases. The sequencing sample was made of PBMCs. The DNA for the CDR3 is TGTGCCAGCTCACCACTAGAAGTGAACGGGGGCGGGAGGAATGAGCAGTTCTTC. It specifies CASSPLEVNGGGRNEQFF. The variable domain in full, with the rest retrieved from reference TRBV18 and TRBJ2-1, is NAGVMQNPRHLVRRRGQEARLRCSPMKGHSHVYWYRQLPEEGLKFMVYLQKENIIDESGMPKERFSAEFPKEGPSILRIQQVVRGDSAAYFCASSPLEVNGGGRNEQFFGPGTRLTVL.